The 13 T cell receptor beta chains below come from one sample, sequenced in a study of blood T cell repertoires in COVID-19 (dated by TCRdb to 2018 to 2020). Receptor amplification or capture employed the immunoSEQ multiplex PCR assay. TCRdb retrieved this table from immuneACCESS and kept in-frame rearrangements only. Not all clones are present; in checked studies, unresolved V genes account for under half, and no reason is known for the remainder. The sample profile shows roughly 41,000 clones; around 85% of them were found once. The ten biggest clones cover 15% to 19% of the sample. Sequencing was performed on peripheral blood. Receptors were obtained from a human donor in a cohort sampled during active COVID-19. The donor label of this sample is uncertain.

CDR3 in amino acids: CAIRGDSQGHEQYF. CDR3 nucleotides: TGTGCCATCAGGGGGGACTCCCAGGGCCACGAGCAGTACTTC. The chain has TRBV10-3 and TRBJ2-7; D may be TRBD2 (6 bases). V shed 6 bases and J shed 5 bases, with 17 bases lying between them. This CDR3 contains 14 residues. Germline V gives CDR1 ENHRY, CDR2 SYGVKD.

This clone was picked up one time. The chain carries TRBV7-2 and TRBJ2-7; 8 bases agree with TRBD2. Germline V gives CDR1 SGHTA, CDR2 FQGNSA. Trimming at V came to 1 base and at J to 5 bases, leaving 7 bases not matched to a gene. This CDR3 is built from 15 residues. The CDR3 DNA reads TGTGCCAGCAGCTTAGTCGGGGGGGTCGGTGACGAGCAGTACTTC. It translates to CASSLVGGVGDEQYF.

The V call is TRBV7-9, the J call TRBJ2-2; no reliable D call. This CDR3 is 14 amino acids long. In germline, CDR1 is SEHNR, CDR2 FQNEAQ (reference sequence). V shed 1 base and J shed 3 bases, with 6 bases lying between them. The CDR3 bases are TGTGCCAGCAGCTTAGATCGGTACACCGGGGAGCTGTTTTTT. This translates into CASSLDRYTGELFF.

The CDR3 here is CASSRSWTSGGDTDTQYF. CDR3 bases: TGTGCCAGCAGCCGTTCGTGGACTAGCGGGGGGGATACAGATACGCAGTATTTT. The V and J genes are TRBV14 and TRBJ2-3; TRBD2 aligns across 15 bases. Trimming cost V 4 bases and J 3 bases; bases outside gene matches: 8. The CDR3 is made up of 18 amino acids. Germline loops: CDR1 SGHDN, CDR2 FVKESK.

This rearrangement joins TRBV6-6 to TRBJ1-2, with D hard to call. There are 16 residues in the CDR3. Looked up from germline, CDR1 is MNHNY and CDR2 is SVGAGI (reference sequence). Trimming stripped 5 bases from V and 1 base from J, with 17 bases between. Here the CDR3 DNA reads TGTGCCAGCAGTAGGACCCTAGCTCCTCTTAACTATGGCTACACCTTC. Amino acid sequence: CASSRTLAPLNYGYTF.

This clone was picked up one time. The chain recombines TRBV6-2 or TRBV6-3 with TRBJ1-1, with TRBD1 as a possible D gene (6 bases). Trimming took off 4 bases at V and 4 bases at J, with 16 bases between the two ends. The CDR3 contains 15 residues. The germline CDR1 and CDR2 sequences are MNHEY and SVGEGT. DNA for the CDR3: TGTGCCAGCAGTTCTCCTAGACAGGCTATCACTGAAGCTTTCTTT. It is translated as CASSSPRQAITEAFF.

This clone has a single count. At one of its ends the junction is not consistent with the germline gene, which may arise from a read error. The chain joins TRBV7-2 to TRBJ2-5; 10 bases are shared with TRBD2. The CDR3 runs 16 residues. Germline CDR1 and CDR2: SGHTA and FQGNSA. CDR3 amino acids: CASSLGLAGVQGTQYF. The CDR3 bases are TGTGCCAGCAGCTTGGGGCTAGCGGGGGTTCAAGGGACCCAGTACTTC.

This clone appeared a single time. The V call is TRBV27, the J call TRBJ2-5; the match to TRBD2 covers 11 bases. The CDR3 length is 15 residues. CDR1 and CDR2 from the germline V gene are MNHEY and SMNVEV (reference sequence). V lost 6 bases to trimming and J lost 2 bases; unmatched junction nucleotides: 5. CDR3 nucleotide sequence: TGTGCCAGCAGCCCTCTAGCGGGGGGACAAGAGACCCAGTACTTC. This encodes CASSPLAGGQETQYF.

CDR3: CASSDQGTGINEQFF. The CDR3 DNA follows: TGTGCCAGCAGCGACCAAGGGACAGGGATCAATGAGCAGTTCTTC. The chain recombines TRBV5-4 with TRBJ2-1; 9 bases match TRBD1. The germline gives CDR1 SGHNT, CDR2 YYREEE (reference sequence). The CDR3 has 15 residues. V shed 4 bases, J shed 6 bases, and the junction held 8 bases outside the gene matches. Full variable domain (outside the CDR3, taken from reference TRBV5-4 and TRBJ2-1): ETGVTQSPTHLIKTRGQQVTLRCSSQSGHNTVSWYQQALGQGPQFIFQYYREEENGRGNFPPRFSGLQFPNYSSELNVNALELDDSALYLCASSDQGTGINEQFFGPGTRLTVL.

The V and J genes are TRBV11-2 and TRBJ1-2; tentatively, D is TRBD1 (6 bases). The CDR3 sequence is 16 residues long. Germline values: CDR1 SGHAT, CDR2 FQNNGV. The V gene lost 5 bases and the J gene lost 2 bases, with 18 bases spanning the gap. CDR3 amino acids: CASSPNPGAPNYGYTF. CDR3 DNA: TGTGCCAGCAGCCCTAATCCAGGGGCGCCGAACTATGGCTACACCTTC. The variable domain in full, completed from reference TRBV11-2 and TRBJ1-2, reads EAGVAQSPRYKIIEKRQSVAFWCNPISGHATLYWYQQILGQGPKLLIQFQNNGVVDDSQLPKDRFSAERLKGVDSTLKIQPAKLEDSAVYLCASSPNPGAPNYGYTFGSGTRLTVV.

In this sample, this clone turned up once. The CDR3 bases are TGTGCCAGCAGCTTTCTTCAGCTACAATCGGAGGGCTCGGGCTATGGCTACACCTTC. As protein: CASSFLQLQSEGSGYGYTF. The rearrangement joins TRBV7-2 to TRBJ1-2; D is unclear. Looked up from germline, CDR1 is SGHTA and CDR2 is FQGNSA. The CDR3 sequence is 19 residues long. The germline V and J ends were trimmed by 3 bases and 4 bases, with 27 bases remaining between them.

This clone was observed a single time. The V gene is TRBV7-8, the J gene TRBJ1-1; TRBD1 matches at 7 bases. This CDR3 has 16 residues. CDR1 and CDR2 (germline): SGHVS, FQNEAQ. V lost 2 bases and J lost 4; bases outside the gene matches: 10. DNA of the CDR3: TGTGCCAGCAGCTTATCTACCACGACAGGGAGCACTGAAGCTTTCTTT. Its translation: CASSLSTTTGSTEAFF.

The gene calls are TRBV28 and TRBJ1-5; D unresolved. V was shortened by 5 bases and J by 5 bases, with 13 bases between the two germline ends. The CDR3 spans 14 residues. Germline assignment: CDR1 MDHEN and CDR2 SYDVKM. The CDR3 sequence is CASSGQDYYQPQHF. The CDR3 DNA is TGTGCCAGCAGTGGGCAGGACTACTATCAGCCCCAGCATTTT.